This record looks at one T cell receptor beta chain sequence and its context. Its antigen remains unidentified. Germline V CDR1 and CDR2: ENHRY, SYGVKD. The CDR3 is 11 amino acids. V lost 6 bases and J lost 8, with 8 bases in between. The data originate from a study of cytomegalovirus exposure and HLA in healthy donors. Study conclusions and caveats: Looking again later, the authors saw that most CMV-associated TCR beta chains seemed HLA-restricted.

The study ran its PCR with 60 Vbeta and 13 Jbeta primers. TCRdb's copy holds only in-frame clones and misses some; the assay was immunoSEQ multiplex PCR. The data contain 150,000 or so clones, 60% to 85% of them singletons. The sequenced sample consisted of PBMCs. The rearrangement uses TRBV10-3 and TRBJ2-1, with D maybe TRBD1 (6 bases). This TCR came from a man aged 40-49 years in good health and CMV-seropositive. CDR3 protein: CAISNRDEQFF. For the CDR3, the DNA is TGTGCCATCAGCAACAGGGATGAGCAGTTCTTC.